This TCR beta chain emerged from a study of cytomegalovirus exposure and HLA in healthy donors. Whole-study results and caveats: In vitro, three CMV-associated chains proved specific for CMV antigens.

The CDR3 spans 13 residues. J lost 7 bases, V lost 6 bases, and 7 bases had no gene match. Germline-derived CDR1 and CDR2 are MDHEN and SYDVKM. A note on this clone: Its antigen is not known.

Assay: immunoSEQ multiplex PCR; the TCRdb copy retains only in-frame clones and omits some. Of approximately 220,000 clones listed, 90% to 95% are singletons. The TCR sequence derives from a woman in her late teens or twenties in good health and CMV-seronegative. The rearrangement joins TRBV28 to TRBJ1-1, with TRBD1 matching 8 bases. Sequenced input: PBMCs. The CDR3 protein is CASRDRTGFEAFF. As DNA, the CDR3 is TGTGCCAGCAGGGATCGGACAGGGTTTGAAGCTTTCTTT.